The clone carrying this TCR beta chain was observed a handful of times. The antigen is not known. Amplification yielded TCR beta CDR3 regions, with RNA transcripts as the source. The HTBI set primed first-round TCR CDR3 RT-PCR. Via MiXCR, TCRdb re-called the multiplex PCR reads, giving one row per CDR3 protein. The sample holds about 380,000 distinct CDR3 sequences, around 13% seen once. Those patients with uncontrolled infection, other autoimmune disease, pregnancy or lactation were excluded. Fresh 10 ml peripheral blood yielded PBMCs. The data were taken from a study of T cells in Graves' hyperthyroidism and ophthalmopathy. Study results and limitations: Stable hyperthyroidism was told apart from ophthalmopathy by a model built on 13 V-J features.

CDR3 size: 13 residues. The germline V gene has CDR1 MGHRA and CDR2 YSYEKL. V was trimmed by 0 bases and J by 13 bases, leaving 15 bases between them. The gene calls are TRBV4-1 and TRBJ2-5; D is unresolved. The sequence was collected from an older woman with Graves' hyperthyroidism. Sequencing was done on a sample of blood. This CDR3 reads CASSQDNARIRYF. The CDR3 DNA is TGCGCCAGCAGCCAAGATAATGCTAGAATACGGTACTTC.